This T cell receptor beta chain is from a study of spatial heterogeneity in lung cancer. MiXCR, run by TCRdb on the 5' RACE reads, gives a single entry per CDR3 protein. The top ten hold about 26% of the sample, which has roughly 14,000 distinct CDR3 sequences, about 6% seen once. This clonotype was detected many times. Germline assignment: CDR1 SEHNR and CDR2 FQNEAQ (reference sequence). The V gene lost 1 base and the J gene lost 2 bases, with 15 bases spanning the gap. The length of the CDR3 is 17 residues. Regarding time point: blood at routine non-recurrence follow-up after resection. This specimen consisted of PBMCs, obtained at follow-up. V gene TRBV7-9 combines with J gene TRBJ1-3; D possibly corresponds to TRBD1 (6 bases). This TCR was recovered from a male donor with early-stage non-small cell lung cancer. The CDR3 sequence: CASSLGRRGLAGNTIYF. The CDR3 DNA reads TGTGCCAGCAGCTTAGGGCGCAGGGGCCTCGCTGGAAACACCATATATTTT.